This TCR beta chain was captured in a study of cytomegalovirus exposure and HLA in healthy donors. PCR amplification relied on 60 Vbeta primers (plus 13 Jbeta primers). The protocol was immunoSEQ multiplex PCR, while the TCRdb copy is restricted to in-frame clones and leaves out a portion. The sample includes roughly 120,000 clones, more than 60% of them seen just once. This CDR3 region has 15 residues. Trimming cost V 2 bases and J 3 bases, with 13 bases left between them. Germline lookup yields CDR1 MNHNY and CDR2 SVGAGI (reference sequence). Sequencing used PBMCs. The TCR was taken from a woman in her thirties or forties in good health and CMV-seropositive. The chain couples TRBV6-6 to TRBJ2-5; D not certain. CDR3 in amino acids: CASSYNGRQEETQYF. The CDR3 DNA follows: TGTGCCAGCAGTTACAATGGCAGACAAGAAGAGACCCAGTACTTC.